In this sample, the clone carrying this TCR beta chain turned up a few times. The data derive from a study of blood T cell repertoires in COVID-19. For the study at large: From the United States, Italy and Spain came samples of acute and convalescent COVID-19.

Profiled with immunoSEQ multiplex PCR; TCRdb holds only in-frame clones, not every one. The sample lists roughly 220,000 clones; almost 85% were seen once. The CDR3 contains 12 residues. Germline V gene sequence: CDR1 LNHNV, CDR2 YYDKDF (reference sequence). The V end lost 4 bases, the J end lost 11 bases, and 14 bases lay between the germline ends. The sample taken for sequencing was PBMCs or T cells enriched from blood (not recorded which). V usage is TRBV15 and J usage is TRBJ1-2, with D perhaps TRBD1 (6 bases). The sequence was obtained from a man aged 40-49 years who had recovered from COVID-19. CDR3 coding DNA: TGTGCCACCAGCACCCGGACAGTTTCGTACACCTTC. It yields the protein CATSTRTVSYTF.